The 12 T cell receptor beta chains below were found in one sample sequenced in a study of blood T cell repertoires in COVID-19. Clones were sequenced by immunoSEQ multiplex PCR, and TCRdb holds only the in-frame ones, with some missing. The table records about 200,000 clones, 80% to 85% of them present only once. Sequenced input: peripheral blood. These receptors all come from a human donor in a cohort sampled during active COVID-19.

The chain employs TRBV28 and TRBJ2-7; 8 bases agree with TRBD1. The CDR3 sequence is 15 residues long. Germline V gene lookup returns CDR1 MDHEN and CDR2 SYDVKM. After removal of 3 bases from V and 4 bases from J, the junction contained 8 bases not matched to a gene. CDR3 sequence: CASSFLGQDPYEQYF. CDR3 bases: TGTGCCAGCAGTTTCTTGGGACAGGACCCGTACGAGCAGTACTTC.

This rearrangement joins TRBV7-9 to TRBJ1-1; TRBD1 matches 10 bases. CDR1 and CDR2 from the germline V gene are SEHNR and FQNEAQ (reference sequence). The ends lost 5 bases at V and 4 bases at J; junction bases unmatched: 4. There are 14 residues in the CDR3. The chain's CDR3 is CASSQTGGGTEAFF. DNA of the CDR3: TGTGCCAGCAGCCAGACAGGGGGCGGCACTGAAGCTTTCTTT.

The chain couples TRBV19 to TRBJ2-1, with 7 bases lining up with TRBD1. J was trimmed by 0 bases and V by 3 bases; bases with no gene match: 2. The CDR3 contains 15 residues. Germline CDR1 LNHDA, CDR2 SQIVND (reference sequence). The CDR3 DNA reads as TGTGCCAGTAGTATTCAGGGGGTCTCCTACAATGAGCAGTTCTTC. Protein sequence: CASSIQGVSYNEQFF.

The rearrangement joins TRBV7-6 to TRBJ2-1; D might be TRBD1 (6 bases). V dropped 4 bases and J dropped 2 bases, with 15 bases sitting between them. This CDR3 comprises 16 residues. From germline, CDR1 is SGHVS and CDR2 FNYEAQ. CDR3 nucleotides: TGTGCCAGCAGCTCCAGTGACAGGAATACCTACAATGAGCAGTTCTTC. Its translation is CASSSSDRNTYNEQFF.

This clone occurred once. This sequence joins TRBV4-2 and TRBJ1-6, with 8 bases lining up with TRBD1. The CDR3 loop spans 17 amino acids. Germline V CDR1 and CDR2: LGHNA, YNFKEQ. V was clipped by 0 bases and J by 0 bases; unmatched bases: 1. Written as DNA, the CDR3 is TGTGCCAGCAGCCAAGAGGGACAGGTCTCCTATAATTCACCCCTCCACTTT. Residues: CASSQEGQVSYNSPLHF.

The rearrangement uses TRBV28 and TRBJ1-2; a possible D gene is TRBD1 (6 bases). The CDR3 runs 13 residues. CDR1 MDHEN and CDR2 SYDVKM come from the germline V gene. The V and J ends lost 3 bases and 6 bases respectively, with 11 bases between them. Here the CDR3 reads CASSFPQGNGYTF. The DNA for the CDR3 is TGTGCCAGCAGTTTCCCCCAGGGGAATGGCTACACCTTC.

The gene calls are TRBV24-1 and TRBJ1-1, with TRBD1 identical over 7 bases. Trimming at V came to 10 bases and at J to 0 bases, leaving 16 bases not matched to a gene. The CDR3 spans 17 residues. CDR1 and CDR2 from the germline V gene are KGHDR and SFDVKD. The CDR3 DNA sequence: TGTGCCACGCCTAATCCCCGGGACAGCCACCTGAACACTGAAGCTTTCTTT. Translation: CATPNPRDSHLNTEAFF.

Concerning this clone itself: This sample includes further DNA sequences coding for the same CDR3. The rearrangement links TRBV5-1 to TRBJ2-2, with D maybe TRBD2 (6 bases). The CDR3 is made up of 14 amino acids. With 4 bases removed from V and 2 bases from J, the gap between germline ends came to 9 bases. Germline CDR1 is SGHRS and CDR2 is YFSETQ. In DNA, the CDR3 is TGCGCCAGCAGCCTCGGGGGAAACACCGGGGAGCTGTTTTTT. Its translation: CASSLGGNTGELFF.

V and J are TRBV6-5 and TRBJ2-7, with a weak D call TRBD1 (6 bases). The CDR3 spans 14 residues. The germline V gene encodes CDR1 MNHEY and CDR2 SVGAGI. The V gene lost 6 bases and the J gene lost 1 base, with 13 bases spanning the gap. The CDR3 DNA sequence: TGTGCCAGCAGATGGCAGGGGTTTTCCTACGAGCAGTACTTC. As protein: CASRWQGFSYEQYF.

This clone was counted only a few times. The chain recombines TRBV6-5 with TRBJ1-3; D uncertain. There are 14 residues in the CDR3. Germline V CDR1 and CDR2: MNHEY, SVGAGI. V gave up 0 bases and J gave up 0 bases, with 3 bases separating them. The chain's CDR3 is CASSYSSSGNTIYF. CDR3 sequence (DNA): TGTGCCAGCAGTTACTCGAGCTCTGGAAACACCATATATTTT.

This rearrangement joins TRBV5-4 to TRBJ2-7; 10 bases are shared with TRBD2. Trimming took 4 bases from V and 4 from J; bases not matched to a gene: 5. The V gene's germline CDR1 is SGHNT and CDR2 YYREEE (reference sequence). CDR3 length equals 14 residues. CDR3 nucleotide sequence: TGTGCCAGCAGCCGGACTAGCGGCGCTTACGAGCAGTACTTC. Protein sequence: CASSRTSGAYEQYF.

V is TRBV19 and J is TRBJ1-1; 9 positions match TRBD1. The CDR3 is 14 amino acids. The germline V gene encodes CDR1 LNHDA and CDR2 SQIVND (reference sequence). V lost 4 bases and J lost 5; bases outside the gene matches: 5. The CDR3 here is CASSRTGAKTEAFF. CDR3 nucleotides: TGTGCCAGTAGTAGGACAGGGGCCAAAACTGAAGCTTTCTTT.